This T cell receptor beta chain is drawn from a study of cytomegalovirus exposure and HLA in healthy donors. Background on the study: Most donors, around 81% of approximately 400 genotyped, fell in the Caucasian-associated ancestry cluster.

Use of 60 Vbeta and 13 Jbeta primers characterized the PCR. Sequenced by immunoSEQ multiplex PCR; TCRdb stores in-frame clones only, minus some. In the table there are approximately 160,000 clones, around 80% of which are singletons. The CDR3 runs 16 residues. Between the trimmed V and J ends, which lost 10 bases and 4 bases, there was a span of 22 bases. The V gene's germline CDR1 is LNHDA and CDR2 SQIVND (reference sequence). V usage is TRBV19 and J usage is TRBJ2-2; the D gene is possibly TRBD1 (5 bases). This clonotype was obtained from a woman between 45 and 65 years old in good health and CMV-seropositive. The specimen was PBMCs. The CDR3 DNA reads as TGTGCCACCAATCCCGACCTGACAGAGATCACCGGGGAGCTGTTTTTT. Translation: CATNPDLTEITGELFF.